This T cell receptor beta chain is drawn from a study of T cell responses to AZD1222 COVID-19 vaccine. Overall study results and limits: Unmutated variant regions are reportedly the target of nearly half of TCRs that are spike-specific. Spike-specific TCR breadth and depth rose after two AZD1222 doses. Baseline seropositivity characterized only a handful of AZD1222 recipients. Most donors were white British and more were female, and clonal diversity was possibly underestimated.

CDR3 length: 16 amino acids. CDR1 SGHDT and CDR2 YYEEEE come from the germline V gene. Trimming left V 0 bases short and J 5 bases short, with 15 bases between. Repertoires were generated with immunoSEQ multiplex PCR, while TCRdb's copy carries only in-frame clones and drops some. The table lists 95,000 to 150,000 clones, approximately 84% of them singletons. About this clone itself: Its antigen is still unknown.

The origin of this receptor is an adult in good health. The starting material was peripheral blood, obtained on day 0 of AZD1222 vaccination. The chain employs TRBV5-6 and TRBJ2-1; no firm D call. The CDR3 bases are TGTGCCAGCAGCTTGGATGTCAGAGTGTCCCACAATGAGCAGTTCTTC. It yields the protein CASSLDVRVSHNEQFF.